A single sample gave rise to the 2 T cell receptor beta chains below, sequenced in a study of blood T cell repertoires in COVID-19. Assay used: immunoSEQ multiplex PCR; TCRdb lists only in-frame clones, some missing. Among some 190,000 clones listed, 80% were seen once. The specimen was PBMCs or T cells enriched from blood (not recorded which). All receptors come from a man aged 60 to 69 who had been exposed to COVID-19.

V is TRBV27 and J is TRBJ1-4; TRBD1 matches 9 bases. This CDR3 region has 15 residues. Germline V CDR1 and CDR2: MNHEY, SMNVEV (reference sequence). The V gene end was trimmed by 6 bases and the J gene end by 7 bases; junction bases not matched to a gene: 9. Here the CDR3 reads CASRARTGVFEKLFF. The CDR3 DNA reads as TGTGCCAGCAGGGCCCGGACAGGGGTCTTTGAAAAACTGTTTTTT.

The gene calls are TRBV10-3 and TRBJ2-7; 9 bases match TRBD2. This CDR3 is 18 amino acids long. V lost 3 bases, J lost 0 bases, and 12 bases stayed unmatched. CDR1 ENHRY and CDR2 SYGVKD come from the germline V gene. CDR3 in amino acids: CAISEPLISGSFSYEQYF. The CDR3 bases are TGTGCCATCAGTGAACCGCTAATTAGCGGGAGTTTCTCCTACGAGCAGTACTTC.